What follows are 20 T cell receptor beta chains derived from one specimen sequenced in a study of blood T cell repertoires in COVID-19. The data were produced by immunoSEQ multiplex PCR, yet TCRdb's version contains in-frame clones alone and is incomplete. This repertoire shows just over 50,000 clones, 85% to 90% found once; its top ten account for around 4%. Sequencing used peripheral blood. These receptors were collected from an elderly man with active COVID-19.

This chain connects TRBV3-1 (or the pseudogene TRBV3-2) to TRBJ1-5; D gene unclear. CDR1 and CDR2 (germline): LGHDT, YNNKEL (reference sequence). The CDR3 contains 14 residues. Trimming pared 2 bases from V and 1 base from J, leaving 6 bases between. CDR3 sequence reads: CASSQWRSNQPQHF. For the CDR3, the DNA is TGTGCCAGCAGCCAATGGCGGAGCAATCAGCCCCAGCATTTT.

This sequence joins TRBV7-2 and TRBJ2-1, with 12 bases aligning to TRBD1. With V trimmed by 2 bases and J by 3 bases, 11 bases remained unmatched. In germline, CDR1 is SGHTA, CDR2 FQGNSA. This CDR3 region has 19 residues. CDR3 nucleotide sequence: TGTGCCAGCAGCTTACGGGGACAGGGGGCGGCTGGAAACTACAATGAGCAGTTCTTC. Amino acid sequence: CASSLRGQGAAGNYNEQFF.

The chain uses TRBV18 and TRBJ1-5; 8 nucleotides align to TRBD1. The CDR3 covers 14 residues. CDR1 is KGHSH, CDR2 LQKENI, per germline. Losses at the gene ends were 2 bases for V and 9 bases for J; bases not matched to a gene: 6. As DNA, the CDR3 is TGTGCCAGCTCACCAGGACAGGGAGGACGGCCCCAGCATTTT. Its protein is CASSPGQGGRPQHF.

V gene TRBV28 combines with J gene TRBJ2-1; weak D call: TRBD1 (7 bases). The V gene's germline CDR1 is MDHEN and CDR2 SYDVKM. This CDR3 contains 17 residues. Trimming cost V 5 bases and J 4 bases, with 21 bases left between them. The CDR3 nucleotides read TGTGCCAGCAGTCGGGGGATCAGAACAGGGGCTTACAATGAGCAGTTCTTC. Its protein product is CASSRGIRTGAYNEQFF.

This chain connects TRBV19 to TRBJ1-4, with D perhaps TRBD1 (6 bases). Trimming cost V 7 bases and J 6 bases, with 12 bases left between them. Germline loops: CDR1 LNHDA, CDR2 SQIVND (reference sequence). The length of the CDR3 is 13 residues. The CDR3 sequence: CASNLNRDEKLFF. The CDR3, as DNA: TGTGCCAGTAATCTTAACAGGGATGAAAAACTGTTTTTT. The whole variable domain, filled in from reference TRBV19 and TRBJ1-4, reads DGGITQSPKYLFRKEGQNVTLSCEQNLNHDAMYWYRQDPGQGLRLIYYSQIVNDFQKGDIAEGYSVSREKKESFPLTVTSAQKNPTAFYLCASNLNRDEKLFFGSGTQLSVL.

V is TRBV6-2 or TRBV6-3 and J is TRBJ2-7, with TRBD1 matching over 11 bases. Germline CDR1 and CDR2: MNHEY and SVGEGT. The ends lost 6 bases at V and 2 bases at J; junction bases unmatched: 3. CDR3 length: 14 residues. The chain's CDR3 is CASSWGQGAYEQYF. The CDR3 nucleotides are TGTGCCAGCAGCTGGGGACAGGGGGCCTACGAGCAGTACTTC.

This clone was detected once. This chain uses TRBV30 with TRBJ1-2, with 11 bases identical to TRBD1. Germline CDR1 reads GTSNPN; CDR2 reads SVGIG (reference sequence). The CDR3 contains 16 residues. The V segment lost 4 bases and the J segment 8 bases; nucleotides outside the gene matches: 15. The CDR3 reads CAWNLDRTGGGEGYTF. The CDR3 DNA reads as TGTGCCTGGAACCTCGACCGGACAGGGGGCGGCGAGGGCTACACCTTC.

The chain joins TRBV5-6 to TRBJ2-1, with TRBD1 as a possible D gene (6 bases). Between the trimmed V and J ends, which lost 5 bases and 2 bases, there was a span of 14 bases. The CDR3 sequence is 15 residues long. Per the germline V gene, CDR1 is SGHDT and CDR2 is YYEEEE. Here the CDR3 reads CASSYRQVPYNEQFF. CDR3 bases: TGTGCCAGCAGTTACCGACAGGTTCCCTACAATGAGCAGTTCTTC.

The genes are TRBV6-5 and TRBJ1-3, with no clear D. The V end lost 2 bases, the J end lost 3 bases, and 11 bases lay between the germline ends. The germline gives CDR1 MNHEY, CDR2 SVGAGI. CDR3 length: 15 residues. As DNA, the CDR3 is TGTGCCAGCAGTTACGCACACGGAGTTGGAAACACCATATATTTT. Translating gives CASSYAHGVGNTIYF.

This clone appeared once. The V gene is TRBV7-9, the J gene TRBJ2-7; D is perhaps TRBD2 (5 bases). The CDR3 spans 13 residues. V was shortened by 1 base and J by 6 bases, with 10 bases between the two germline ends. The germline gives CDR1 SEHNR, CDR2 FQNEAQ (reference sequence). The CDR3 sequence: CASSLGGDGEQYF. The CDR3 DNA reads TGTGCCAGCAGCTTAGGGGGAGATGGCGAGCAGTACTTC. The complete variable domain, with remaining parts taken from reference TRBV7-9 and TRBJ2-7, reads DTGVSQNPRHKITKRGQNVTFRCDPISEHNRLYWYRQTLGQGPEFLTYFQNEAQLEKSRLLSDRFSAERPKGSFSTLEIQRTEQGDSAMYLCASSLGGDGEQYFGPGTRLTVT.

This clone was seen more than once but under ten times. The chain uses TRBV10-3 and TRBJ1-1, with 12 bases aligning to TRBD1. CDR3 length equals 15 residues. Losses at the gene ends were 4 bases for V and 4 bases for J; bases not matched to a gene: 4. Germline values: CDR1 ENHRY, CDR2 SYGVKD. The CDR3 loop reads CAISGPGQGATEAFF. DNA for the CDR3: TGTGCCATCAGTGGACCGGGACAGGGGGCCACTGAAGCTTTCTTT.

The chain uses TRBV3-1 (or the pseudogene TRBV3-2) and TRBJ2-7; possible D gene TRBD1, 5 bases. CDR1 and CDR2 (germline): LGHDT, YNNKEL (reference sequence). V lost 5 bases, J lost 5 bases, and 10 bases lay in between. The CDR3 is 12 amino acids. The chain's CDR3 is CASSGRVDEQYF. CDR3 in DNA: TGTGCCAGCAGCGGCAGGGTGGACGAGCAGTACTTC.

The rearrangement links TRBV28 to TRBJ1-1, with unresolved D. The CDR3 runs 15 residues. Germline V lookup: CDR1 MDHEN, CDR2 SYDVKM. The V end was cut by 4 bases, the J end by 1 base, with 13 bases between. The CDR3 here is CASSSPSGSNTEAFF. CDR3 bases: TGTGCCAGCAGTTCCCCCTCGGGGTCGAACACTGAAGCTTTCTTT.

The CDR3 reads CASSSDRVYNEQFF. CDR3 DNA sequence: TGCGCCAGCAGCTCCGACAGGGTGTACAATGAGCAGTTCTTC. This chain uses TRBV5-1 with TRBJ2-1, with 7 nucleotides matching TRBD1. V was clipped by 3 bases and J by 4 bases; unmatched bases: 4. CDR3 size: 14 residues. Germline V gene data show CDR1 as SGHRS and CDR2 as YFSETQ.

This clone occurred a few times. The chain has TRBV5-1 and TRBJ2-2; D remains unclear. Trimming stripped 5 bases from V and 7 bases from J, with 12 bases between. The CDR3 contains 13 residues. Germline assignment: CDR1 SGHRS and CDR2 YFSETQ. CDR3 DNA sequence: TGCGCCAGCAGGGCCCCCTCCAACGGGGAGCTGTTTTTT. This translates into CASRAPSNGELFF.

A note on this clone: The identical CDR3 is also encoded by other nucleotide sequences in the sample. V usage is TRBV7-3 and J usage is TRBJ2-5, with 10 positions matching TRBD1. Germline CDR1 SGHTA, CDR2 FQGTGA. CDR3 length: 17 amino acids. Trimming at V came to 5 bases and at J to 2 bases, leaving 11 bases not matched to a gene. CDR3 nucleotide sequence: TGTGCCAGCAGCCCCGCCCCGGACAGGGGGTCGCAAGAGACCCAGTACTTC. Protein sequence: CASSPAPDRGSQETQYF.

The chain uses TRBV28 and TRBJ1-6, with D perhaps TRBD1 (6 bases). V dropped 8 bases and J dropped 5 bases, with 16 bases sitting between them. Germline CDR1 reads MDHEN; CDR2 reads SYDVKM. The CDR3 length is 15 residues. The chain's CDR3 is CASRGGGTHNSPLHF. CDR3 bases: TGTGCCAGCCGGGGGGGCGGGACCCATAATTCACCCCTCCACTTT.

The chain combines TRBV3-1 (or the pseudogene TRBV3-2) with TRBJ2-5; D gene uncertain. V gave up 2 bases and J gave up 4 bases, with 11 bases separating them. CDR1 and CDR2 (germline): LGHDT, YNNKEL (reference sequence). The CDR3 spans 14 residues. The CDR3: CASSQSTARETQYF. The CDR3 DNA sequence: TGTGCCAGCAGCCAAAGCACAGCCCGAGAGACCCAGTACTTC.

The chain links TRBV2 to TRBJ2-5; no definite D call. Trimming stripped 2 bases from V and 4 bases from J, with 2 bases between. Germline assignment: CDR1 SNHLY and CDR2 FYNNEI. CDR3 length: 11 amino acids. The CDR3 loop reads CASSERETQYF. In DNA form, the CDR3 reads TGTGCCAGCAGTGAACGAGAGACCCAGTACTTC.

The CDR3, as DNA: TGCGCCAGCAGCCAAGAGACTACCGCGGGGGGAGGCTACACCTTC. Protein sequence: CASSQETTAGGGYTF. The genes are TRBV4-1 and TRBJ1-2, with D perhaps matching TRBD1 (5 bases). The CDR3 totals 15 residues. V gave up 0 bases and J gave up 8 bases, with 16 bases separating them. CDR1 and CDR2 (germline): MGHRA, YSYEKL.